This T cell receptor beta chain was identified during a study of tumor-infiltrating lymphocytes in localized non-small cell lung cancer. On this clone itself: What it binds is unknown.

There are 13 residues in the CDR3. V shed 4 bases and J shed 5 bases, with 10 bases lying between them. CDR1 and CDR2 from the germline V gene are SGHDT and YYEEEE. The study's findings and limits: TCR sequencing covered a subset of patients with enough tissue.

Clones were read by immunoSEQ multiplex PCR, and TCRdb kept only the in-frame ones, dropping some. The sample holds some 30,000 clones; 75% to 90% are singletons and the top ten take roughly 1.9%. The rearrangement joins TRBV5-6 to TRBJ2-1; possibly TRBD1 for D (5 bases). The specimen sequenced was lung tumor tissue. The sequence derives from a human donor with non-small cell lung cancer. CDR3 nucleotide sequence: TGTGCCAGCAGCAAGACAGTAAACAATGAGCAGTTCTTC. Translating it yields CASSKTVNNEQFF.